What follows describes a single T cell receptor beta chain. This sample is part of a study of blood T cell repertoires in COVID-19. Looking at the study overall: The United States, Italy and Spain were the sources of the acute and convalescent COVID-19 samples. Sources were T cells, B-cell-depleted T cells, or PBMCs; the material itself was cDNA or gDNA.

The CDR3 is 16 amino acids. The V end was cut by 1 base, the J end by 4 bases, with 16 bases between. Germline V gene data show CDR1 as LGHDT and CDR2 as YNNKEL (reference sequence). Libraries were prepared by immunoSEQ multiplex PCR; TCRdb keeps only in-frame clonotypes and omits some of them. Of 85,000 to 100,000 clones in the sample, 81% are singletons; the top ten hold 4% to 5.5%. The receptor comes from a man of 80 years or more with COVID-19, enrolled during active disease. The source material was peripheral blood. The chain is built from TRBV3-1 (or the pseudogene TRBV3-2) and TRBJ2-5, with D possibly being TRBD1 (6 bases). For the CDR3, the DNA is TGTGCCAGCAGCCAAGGTGGGAGACAGGTTCGAGAGACCCAGTACTTC. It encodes CASSQGGRQVRETQYF.